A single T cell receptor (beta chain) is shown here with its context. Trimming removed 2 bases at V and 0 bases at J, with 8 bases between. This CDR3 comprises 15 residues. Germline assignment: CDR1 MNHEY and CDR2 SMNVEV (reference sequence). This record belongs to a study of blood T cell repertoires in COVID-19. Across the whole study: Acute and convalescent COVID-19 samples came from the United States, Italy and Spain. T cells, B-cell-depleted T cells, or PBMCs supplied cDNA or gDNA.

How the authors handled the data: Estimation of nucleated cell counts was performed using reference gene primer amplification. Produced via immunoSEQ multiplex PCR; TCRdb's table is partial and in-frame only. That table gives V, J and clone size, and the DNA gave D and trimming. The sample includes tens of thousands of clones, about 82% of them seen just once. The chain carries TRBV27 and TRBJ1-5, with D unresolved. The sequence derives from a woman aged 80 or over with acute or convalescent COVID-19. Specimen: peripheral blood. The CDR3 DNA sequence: TGTGCCAGCAGTTTAAGGAGCAATAGCAATCAGCCCCAGCATTTT. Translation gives CASSLRSNSNQPQHF.